Listed below are T cell receptor beta chains from one sample, sequenced in a study of cytomegalovirus exposure and HLA in healthy donors. TCRdb's table, derived via immunoSEQ multiplex PCR, lists solely in-frame clones and lacks some. In the table there are under 200,000 clones, 79% of which are singletons. Sample: PBMCs. The receptors derive from a woman between 40 and 50 years old in good health and CMV-seronegative. The CDR3 runs from the conserved cysteine through the conserved F or W.

j_gene | v_gene | CDR3aa
TRBJ2-3 | TRBV7-2 | CASSLDPGLRGRTDTQYF
TRBJ2-7 | TRBV6-5 | CASSYSIAGGRNEQYF
TRBJ2-7 | TRBV5-1 | CASSLGSGTGLHEQYF
TRBJ2-7 | TRBV19 | CASSIAGYYEQYF
TRBJ1-1 | TRBV5-1 | CASSLSGQFEAFF
TRBJ1-4 | TRBV14 | CASSQWEPGDEKLFF
TRBJ1-2 | TRBV9 | CASSVARGDGYTF
TRBJ2-7 | TRBV5-1 | CASSMVASSYEQYF
TRBJ2-7 | TRBV7-8 | CASSLALAESSYEQYF
TRBJ2-1 | TRBV28 | CASSFLGGRGNNEQFF
TRBJ1-2 | TRBV30 | CAWSSTPQGGYTF
TRBJ1-1 | TRBV7-2 | CASRPRSTEAFF
TRBJ2-5 | TRBV6-5 | CASNPGSGQETQYF
TRBJ1-3 | TRBV5-1 | CASSWESGNTIYF
TRBJ2-1 | TRBV4-3 | CASSQDSGSTYNEQFF
TRBJ2-2 | TRBV7-6 | CASSLGQGTTGELFF
TRBJ1-2 | TRBV5-5 | CASSERRGHTYGYTF
TRBJ1-1 | TRBV5-1 | CASSLTSGMNTEAFF
TRBJ2-1 | TRBV5-4 | CASSPEASYNEQFF
TRBJ2-6 | TRBV6-6 | CASSFGHLSGANVLTF
TRBJ1-1 | TRBV4-1 | CASKGQGNTEAFF
TRBJ1-1 | TRBV14 | CATQRGWDTEAFF
- | TRBV10-3 | CAIRGRLSYEQYF
TRBJ2-7 | TRBV28 | CASSALAGGGTYEQYF
TRBJ1-5 | TRBV19 | CASSHGQGDPGNQPQHF
TRBJ1-5 | TRBV27 | CASSTRGQGALPQHF
TRBJ2-1 | TRBV6-5 | CASSYSTVPGDEQFF
TRBJ1-1 | TRBV30 | CASTTGLLNTEAFF
TRBJ1-5 | TRBV19 | CASSLWSNQPQHF
TRBJ1-1 | TRBV27 | CASSWEGNTEAFF
TRBJ2-3 | TRBV9 | CASSHSGERGTVTQYF
TRBJ1-1 | TRBV28 | CASTYGGRNTEAFF
TRBJ2-1 | TRBV9 | CASTGTSGSDEQFF
TRBJ1-5 | TRBV6-6 | CASSRGFQPQHF
TRBJ1-1 | TRBV7-8 | CASSLALGQGATEAFF
TRBJ1-1 | TRBV4-2 | CASRRGAPFGTEAFF
TRBJ2-5 | TRBV2 | CASNQGLETQYF
TRBJ2-5 | TRBV19 | CASSIFQGSETQYF
TRBJ1-2 | TRBV5-1 | CASSAPGHPNYGYPF
TRBJ2-7 | TRBV5-4 | CASSLTSGGIYEQYF
TRBJ2-2 | TRBV9 | CAGSVGGGSTGELFF
TRBJ2-1 | TRBV5-1 | CASSFTGGNEQFF
TRBJ1-6 | TRBV7-8 | CASSPRQGARGSPLHF
TRBJ2-2 | TRBV7-2 | CASSLIPAGLTGELFF
TRBJ2-1 | TRBV25-1 | CASSEIRDPKQFF
TRBJ2-7 | TRBV7-8 | CASSLGGTAPPSYEQYF
TRBJ2-7 | TRBV27 | CASSPMGQGAARQYF
TRBJ1-1 | TRBV12-5 | CASGWTGDTEAFF
TRBJ2-5 | TRBV28 | CASSRGRAQETQYF
TRBJ2-2 | TRBV5-1 | CASSPAGTGSNTGELFF
TRBJ1-4 | TRBV5-5 | CASSLEADSNEKLFF
TRBJ2-2 | TRBV30 | CAWRAGPGSCFF
TRBJ2-7 | TRBV28 | CASSPPGHDEQYF
TRBJ2-3 | TRBV6-6 | CASSFDRSTDTQYF
TRBJ2-2 | TRBV9 | CASSVTGNTGELFF